This TCR beta chain came from a study of blood T cell repertoires in COVID-19. About the study: Samples taken during acute and convalescent COVID-19 were collected in the United States, Italy and Spain. PBMCs, B-cell-depleted T cells, or T cells provided the cDNA or gDNA that made up the material.

V trimming: 3 bases; J trimming: 4 bases; junction bases outside the gene matches: 7. The CDR3 has 17 residues. From germline, CDR1 is KGHSH and CDR2 LQKENI. Sequencing used immunoSEQ multiplex PCR; TCRdb keeps in-frame clones, though not all of them. The data contain about 98,000 clones, 81% of them singletons. The sequence was collected from a woman aged 80 or older with acute or convalescent COVID-19. The rearrangement links TRBV18 to TRBJ2-5, with 14 nucleotides matching TRBD2. Sequencing was done on a sample of peripheral blood. This chain's CDR3 is CASSPLTGLAGVETQYF. Here the CDR3 DNA reads TGTGCCAGCTCACCTCTGACGGGACTAGCGGGGGTAGAGACCCAGTACTTC.